The 7 T cell receptor beta chains given below trace back to one sample, sequenced in a study of molecular identifiers for immune sequencing clone quantification. TCRdb fed the PCR reads into MiXCR, producing one record per CDR3 protein. Seen here are about 640,000 distinct CDR3 sequences, about 20% observed once, and the top ten hold 0.85%. The source material was naive CD8+ T cells from blood, with Jurkat cell RNA spiked in. Subset denoted: FACS-sorted CD8+CD4-CCR7+CD45RA+ naive T cells. These receptors were collected from a human donor in good health. Some libraries in this study had Jurkat cell RNA spiked in.

A remark on this clonotype: A single base separates this from a much larger clone, so it may be a read error. The chain uses TRBV4-3 and TRBJ2-7, with D possibly TRBD2 on 7 matching bases. V was pared by 1 base and J by 0 bases, with 13 bases between. The CDR3 length is 16 residues. CDR1 LGHNA and CDR2 YSLEER come from the germline V gene. This CDR3 reads CASSQGRGAYSYEQYF. Here the CDR3 DNA reads TGCGCCAGCAGCCAAGGTCGGGGGGCCTACTCCTACGAGCAGTACTTC.

J is TRBJ2-1 and V is TRBV12-3 or TRBV12-4; D perhaps matches TRBD1 (5 bases). V shed 1 base and J shed 6 bases, with 13 bases lying between them. The CDR3 is 15 residues long. The CDR3 spells CASSLVRVQGNEQFF. The CDR3 DNA sequence: TGTGCCAGCAGTTTAGTCAGGGTTCAGGGCAATGAGCAGTTCTTC.

This clonotype was counted many times. The chain carries TRBV2 and TRBJ1-5; D gene unclear. This CDR3 has 15 residues. CDR1 is SNHLY and CDR2 is FYNNEI in the germline V gene. Trimming cost V 2 bases and J 0 bases, with 8 bases left between them. CDR3 amino acids: CASSETFYSNQPQHF. Here the CDR3 DNA reads TGTGCCAGCAGTGAAACTTTTTATAGCAATCAGCCCCAGCATTTT.

The chain links TRBV4-1 to TRBJ2-5; D perhaps matches TRBD2 (5 bases). The germline V gene encodes CDR1 MGHRA and CDR2 YSYEKL. This CDR3 has 15 residues. V lost 4 bases to trimming and J lost 4 bases, with 16 bases between them. CDR3 bases: TGCGCCAGCAGCCCAATTGCGGGTATCCGAGAGACCCAGTACTTC. Residues: CASSPIAGIRETQYF.

The sample holds a few counts of this clonotype. The J gene is TRBJ2-2, the V gene TRBV19; D gene uncertain. From germline, CDR1 is LNHDA and CDR2 SQIVND (reference sequence). This CDR3 comprises 14 residues. Trimming left V 3 bases short and J 7 bases short, with 12 bases between. The CDR3 reads CASSIGWLGGELFF. In DNA form, the CDR3 reads TGTGCCAGTAGTATTGGGTGGCTCGGCGGGGAGCTGTTTTTT. Full variable domain (rest looked up from reference TRBV19 and TRBJ2-2): DGGITQSPKYLFRKEGQNVTLSCEQNLNHDAMYWYRQDPGQGLRLIYYSQIVNDFQKGDIAEGYSVSREKKESFPLTVTSAQKNPTAFYLCASSIGWLGGELFFGEGSRLTVL.

This clonotype has a count of ten or more. The chain carries TRBV20-1 and TRBJ2-4; no reliable D call. The length of the CDR3 is 13 residues. Looked up from germline, CDR1 is DFQATT and CDR2 is SNEGSKA (reference sequence). The V end was cut by 7 bases, the J end by 5 bases, with 15 bases between. CDR3 region: CSVKTRTENIQYF. The CDR3 region has the DNA TGCAGTGTTAAAACGCGGACCGAAAACATTCAGTACTTC.

In its sample, this clonotype was seen many times. The chain uses TRBV6-5 and TRBJ1-6, with D hard to call. Trimming took off 5 bases at V and 4 bases at J, with 15 bases between the two ends. Germline V gene lookup returns CDR1 MNHEY and CDR2 SVGAGI. This CDR3 comprises 16 residues. The CDR3 sequence is CASSTGGSGYNSPLHF. For the CDR3, the DNA is TGTGCCAGCAGTACTGGTGGGTCCGGGTATAATTCACCCCTCCACTTT.